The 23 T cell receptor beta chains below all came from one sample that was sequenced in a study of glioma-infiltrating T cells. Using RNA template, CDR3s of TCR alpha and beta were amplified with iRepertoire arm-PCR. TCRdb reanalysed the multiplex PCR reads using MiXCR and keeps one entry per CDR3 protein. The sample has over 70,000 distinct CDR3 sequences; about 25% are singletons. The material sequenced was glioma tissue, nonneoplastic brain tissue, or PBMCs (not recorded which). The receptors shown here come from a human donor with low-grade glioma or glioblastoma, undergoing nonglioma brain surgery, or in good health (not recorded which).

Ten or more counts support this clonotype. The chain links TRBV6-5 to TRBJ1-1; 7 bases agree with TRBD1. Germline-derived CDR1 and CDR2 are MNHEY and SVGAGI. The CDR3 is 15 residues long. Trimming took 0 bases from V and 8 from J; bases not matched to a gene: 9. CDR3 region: CASSYSRTGGSEAFF. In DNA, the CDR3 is TGTGCCAGCAGTTACTCCCGGACAGGAGGAAGCGAAGCTTTCTTT.

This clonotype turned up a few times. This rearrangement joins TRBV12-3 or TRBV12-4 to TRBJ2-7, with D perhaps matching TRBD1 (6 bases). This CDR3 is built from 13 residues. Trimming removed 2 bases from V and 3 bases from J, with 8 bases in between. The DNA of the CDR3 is TGTGCCAGCAGTTTAACGGACAGCTACGAGCAGTACTTC. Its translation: CASSLTDSYEQYF.

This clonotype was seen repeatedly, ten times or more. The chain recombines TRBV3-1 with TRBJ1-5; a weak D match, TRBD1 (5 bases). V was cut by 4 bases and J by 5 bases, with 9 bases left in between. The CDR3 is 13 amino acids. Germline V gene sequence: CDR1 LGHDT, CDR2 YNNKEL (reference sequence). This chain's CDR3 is CASSRPGDQPQHF. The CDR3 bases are TGTGCCAGCAGCCGCCCGGGGGATCAGCCCCAGCATTTT.

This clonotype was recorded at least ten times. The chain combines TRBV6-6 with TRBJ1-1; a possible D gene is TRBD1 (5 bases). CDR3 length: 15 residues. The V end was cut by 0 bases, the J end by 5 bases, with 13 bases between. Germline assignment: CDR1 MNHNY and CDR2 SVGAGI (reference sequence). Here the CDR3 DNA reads TGTGCCAGCAGTTACTCGAGGAGGGGAGATACTGAAGCTTTCTTT. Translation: CASSYSRRGDTEAFF.

The CDR3 DNA reads as TGCAGCGTTGTAAACCCGGGGGCGCGGAACACTGAAGCTTTCTTT. It specifies CSVVNPGARNTEAFF. The chain combines TRBV29-1 with TRBJ1-1, with a weak D call TRBD1 (6 bases). The V end lost 4 bases, the J end lost 1 base, and 16 bases lay between the germline ends. Germline lookup yields CDR1 SQVTM and CDR2 ANQGSEA. CDR3 length: 15 amino acids. The complete variable domain, with remaining parts taken from reference TRBV29-1 and TRBJ1-1, reads SAVISQKPSRDICQRGTSLTIQCQVDSQVTMMFWYRQQPGQSLTLIATANQGSEATYESGFVIDKFPISRPNLTFSTLTVSNMSPEDSSIYLCSVVNPGARNTEAFFGQGTRLTVV.

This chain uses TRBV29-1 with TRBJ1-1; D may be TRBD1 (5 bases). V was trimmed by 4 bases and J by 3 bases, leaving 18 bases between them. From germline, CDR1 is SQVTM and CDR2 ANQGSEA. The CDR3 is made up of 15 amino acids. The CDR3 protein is CSVGGAGTMDTEAFF. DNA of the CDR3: TGCAGCGTTGGAGGGGCAGGGACCATGGACACTGAAGCTTTCTTT.

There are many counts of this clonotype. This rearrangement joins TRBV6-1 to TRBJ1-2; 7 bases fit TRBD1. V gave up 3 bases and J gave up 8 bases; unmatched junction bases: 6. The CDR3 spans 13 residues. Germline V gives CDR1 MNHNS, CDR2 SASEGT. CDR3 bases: TGTGCCAGCAGTGACTCAGGGGGGGGGGGCTACACCTTC. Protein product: CASSDSGGGGYTF.

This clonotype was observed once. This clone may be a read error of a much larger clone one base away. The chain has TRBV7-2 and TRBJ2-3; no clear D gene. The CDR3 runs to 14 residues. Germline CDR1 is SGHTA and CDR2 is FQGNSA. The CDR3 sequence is CAGSFRRTTDTQYF. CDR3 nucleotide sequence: TGTGCCGGCAGCTTTAGGCGTACCACAGATACGCAGTATTTT. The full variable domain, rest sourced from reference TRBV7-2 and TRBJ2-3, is GAGVSQSPSNKVTEKGKDVELRCDPISGHTALYWYRQSLGQGLEFLIYFQGNSAPDKSGLPSDRFSAERTGGSVSTLTIQRTQQEDSAVYLCAGSFRRTTDTQYFGPGTRLTVL.

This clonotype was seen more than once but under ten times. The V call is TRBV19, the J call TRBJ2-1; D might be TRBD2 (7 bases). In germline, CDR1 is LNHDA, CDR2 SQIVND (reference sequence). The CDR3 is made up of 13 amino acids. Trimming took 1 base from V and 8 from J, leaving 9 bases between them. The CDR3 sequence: CASSIAGGDEQFF. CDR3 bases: TGTGCCAGTAGTATAGCGGGGGGCGATGAGCAGTTCTTC.

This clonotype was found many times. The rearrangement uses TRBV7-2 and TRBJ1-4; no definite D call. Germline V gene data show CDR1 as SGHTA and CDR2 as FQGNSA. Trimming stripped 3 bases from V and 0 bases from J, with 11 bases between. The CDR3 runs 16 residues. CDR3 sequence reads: CASSFPGVATNEKLFF. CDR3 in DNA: TGTGCCAGCAGCTTTCCCGGGGTTGCAACTAATGAAAAACTGTTTTTT.

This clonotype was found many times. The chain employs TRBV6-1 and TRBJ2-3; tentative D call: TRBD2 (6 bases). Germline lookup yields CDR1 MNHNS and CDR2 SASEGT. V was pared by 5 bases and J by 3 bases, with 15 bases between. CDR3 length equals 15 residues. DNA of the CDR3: TGTGCCAGCAGTTATATCGGGAGTTCTACAGATACGCAGTATTTT. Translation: CASSYIGSSTDTQYF.

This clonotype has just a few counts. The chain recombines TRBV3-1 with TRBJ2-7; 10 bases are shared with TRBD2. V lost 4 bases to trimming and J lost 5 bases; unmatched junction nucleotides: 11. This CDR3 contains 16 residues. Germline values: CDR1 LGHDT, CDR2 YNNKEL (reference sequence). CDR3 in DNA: TGTGCCAGCAGCCCCCAATGGGGACTAGCGAACGACGAGCAGTACTTC. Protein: CASSPQWGLANDEQYF.

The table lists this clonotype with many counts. CDR3 DNA sequence: TGTGCCAGCAGCACGGGACAGGAGGTCTATGGCTACACCTTC. This translates into CASSTGQEVYGYTF. The V gene is TRBV5-4, the J gene TRBJ1-2; TRBD1 agrees at 8 bases. After removal of 4 bases from V and 4 bases from J, the junction contained 6 bases not matched to a gene. The CDR3 has 14 residues. Germline CDR1 and CDR2: SGHNT and YYREEE (reference sequence).

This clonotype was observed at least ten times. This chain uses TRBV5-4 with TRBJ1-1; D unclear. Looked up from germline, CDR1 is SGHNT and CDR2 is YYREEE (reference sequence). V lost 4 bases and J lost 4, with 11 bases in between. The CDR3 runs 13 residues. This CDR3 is CASSPEVGTEAFF. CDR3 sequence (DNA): TGTGCCAGCAGCCCGGAAGTCGGCACTGAAGCTTTCTTT.

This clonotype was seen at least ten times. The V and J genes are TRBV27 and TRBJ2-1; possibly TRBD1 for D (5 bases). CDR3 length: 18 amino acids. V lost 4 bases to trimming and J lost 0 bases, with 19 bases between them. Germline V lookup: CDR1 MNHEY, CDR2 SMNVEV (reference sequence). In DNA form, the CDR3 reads TGTGCCAGCAGTTCAATGGGGCTAACGACGAGCTCCTACAATGAGCAGTTCTTC. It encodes CASSSMGLTTSSYNEQFF.

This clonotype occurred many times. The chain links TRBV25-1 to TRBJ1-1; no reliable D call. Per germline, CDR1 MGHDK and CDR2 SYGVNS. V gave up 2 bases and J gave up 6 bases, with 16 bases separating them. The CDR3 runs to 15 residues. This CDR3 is CASSEAGGRSAEAFF. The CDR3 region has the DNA TGTGCCAGCAGTGAAGCGGGTGGCAGGTCGGCTGAAGCTTTCTTT.

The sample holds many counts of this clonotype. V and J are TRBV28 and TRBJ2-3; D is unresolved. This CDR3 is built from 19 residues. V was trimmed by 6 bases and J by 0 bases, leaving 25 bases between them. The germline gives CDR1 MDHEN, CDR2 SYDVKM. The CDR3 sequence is CASSLHLSDLTTSTDTQYF. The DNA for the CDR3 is TGTGCCAGCAGCCTACACCTCTCGGACCTTACTACTAGCACAGATACGCAGTATTTT. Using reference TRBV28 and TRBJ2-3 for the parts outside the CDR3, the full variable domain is DVKVTQSSRYLVKRTGEKVFLECVQDMDHENMFWYRQDPGLGLRLIYFSYDVKMKEKGDIPEGYSVSREKKERFSLILESASTNQTSMYLCASSLHLSDLTTSTDTQYFGPGTRLTVL.

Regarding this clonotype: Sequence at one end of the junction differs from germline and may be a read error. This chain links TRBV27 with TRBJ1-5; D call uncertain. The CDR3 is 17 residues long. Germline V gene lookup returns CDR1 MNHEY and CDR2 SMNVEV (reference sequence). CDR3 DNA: TGTGCCAGCAGTTTAGGTATATACATGGTGGTAGATCAGCCCCAGCTTTTT. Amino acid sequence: CASSLGIYMVVDQPQLF.

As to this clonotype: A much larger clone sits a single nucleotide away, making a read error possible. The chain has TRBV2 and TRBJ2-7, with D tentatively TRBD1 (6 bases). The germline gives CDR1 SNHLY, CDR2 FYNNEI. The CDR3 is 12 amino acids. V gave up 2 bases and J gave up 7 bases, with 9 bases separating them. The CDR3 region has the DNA TGTGCCAGCAGTGAATACGGACAGGAGCAGTACTTC. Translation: CASSEYGQEQYF.

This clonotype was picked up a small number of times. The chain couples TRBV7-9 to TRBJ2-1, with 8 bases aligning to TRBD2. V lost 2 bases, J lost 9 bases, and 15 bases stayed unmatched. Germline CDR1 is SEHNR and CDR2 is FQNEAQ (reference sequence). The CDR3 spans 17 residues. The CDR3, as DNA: TGTGCCAGCAGCTTAATGGTAGTAACGGGAGGGCCACCTGAGCAGTTCTTC. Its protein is CASSLMVVTGGPPEQFF.

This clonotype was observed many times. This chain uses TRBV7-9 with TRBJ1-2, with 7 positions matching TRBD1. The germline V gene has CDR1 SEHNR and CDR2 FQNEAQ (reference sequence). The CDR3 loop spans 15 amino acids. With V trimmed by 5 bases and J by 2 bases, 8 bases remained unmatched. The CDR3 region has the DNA TGTGCCAGCAGCCCAGGGGGTGCAGGGAACTATGGCTACACCTTC. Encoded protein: CASSPGGAGNYGYTF.

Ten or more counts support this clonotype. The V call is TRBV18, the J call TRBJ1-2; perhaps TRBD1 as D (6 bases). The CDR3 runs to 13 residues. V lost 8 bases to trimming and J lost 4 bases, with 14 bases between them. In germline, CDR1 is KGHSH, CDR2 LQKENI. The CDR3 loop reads CASHPGQIYGYTF. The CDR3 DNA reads TGTGCCAGCCACCCTGGACAGATCTATGGCTACACCTTC. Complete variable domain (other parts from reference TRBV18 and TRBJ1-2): NAGVMQNPRHLVRRRGQEARLRCSPMKGHSHVYWYRQLPEEGLKFMVYLQKENIIDESGMPKERFSAEFPKEGPSILRIQQVVRGDSAAYFCASHPGQIYGYTFGSGTRLTVV.

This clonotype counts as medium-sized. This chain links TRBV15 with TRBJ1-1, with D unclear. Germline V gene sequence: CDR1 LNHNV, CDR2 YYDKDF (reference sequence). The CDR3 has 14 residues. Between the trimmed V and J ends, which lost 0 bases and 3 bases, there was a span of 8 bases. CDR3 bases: TGTGCCACCAGCAGAGACAACCCAGACACTGAAGCTTTCTTT. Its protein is CATSRDNPDTEAFF. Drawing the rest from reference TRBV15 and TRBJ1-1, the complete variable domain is DAMVIQNPRYQVTQFGKPVTLSCSQTLNHNVMYWYQQKSSQAPKLLFHYYDKDFNNEADTPDNFQSRRPNTSFCFLDIRSPGLGDTAMYLCATSRDNPDTEAFFGQGTRLTVV.